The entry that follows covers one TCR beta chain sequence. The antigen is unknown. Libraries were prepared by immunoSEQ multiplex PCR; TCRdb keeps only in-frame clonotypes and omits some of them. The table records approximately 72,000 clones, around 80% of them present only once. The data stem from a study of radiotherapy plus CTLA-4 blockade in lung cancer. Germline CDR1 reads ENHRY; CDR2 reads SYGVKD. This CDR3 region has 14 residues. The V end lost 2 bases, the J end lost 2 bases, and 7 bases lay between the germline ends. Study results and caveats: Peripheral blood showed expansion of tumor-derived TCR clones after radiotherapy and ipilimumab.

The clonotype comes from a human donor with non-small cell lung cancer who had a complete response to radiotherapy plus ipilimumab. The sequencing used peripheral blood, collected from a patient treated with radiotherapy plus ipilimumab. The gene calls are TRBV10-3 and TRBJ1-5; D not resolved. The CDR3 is CAISEGDGNQPQHF. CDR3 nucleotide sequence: TGTGCCATCAGTGAGGGGGATGGCAATCAGCCCCAGCATTTT.